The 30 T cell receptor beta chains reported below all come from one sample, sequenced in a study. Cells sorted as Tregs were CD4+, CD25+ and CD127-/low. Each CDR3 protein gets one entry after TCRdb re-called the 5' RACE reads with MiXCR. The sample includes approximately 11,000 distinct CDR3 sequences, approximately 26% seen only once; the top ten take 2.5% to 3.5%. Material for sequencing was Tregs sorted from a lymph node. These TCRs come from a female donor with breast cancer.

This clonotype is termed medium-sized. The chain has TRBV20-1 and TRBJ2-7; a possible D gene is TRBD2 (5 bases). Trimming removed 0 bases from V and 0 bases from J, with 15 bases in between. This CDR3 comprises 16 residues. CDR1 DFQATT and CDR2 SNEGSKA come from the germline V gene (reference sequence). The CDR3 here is CSARDIEGRSSYEQYF. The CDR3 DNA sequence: TGCAGTGCTAGAGATATTGAGGGCCGGAGCTCCTACGAGCAGTACTTC.

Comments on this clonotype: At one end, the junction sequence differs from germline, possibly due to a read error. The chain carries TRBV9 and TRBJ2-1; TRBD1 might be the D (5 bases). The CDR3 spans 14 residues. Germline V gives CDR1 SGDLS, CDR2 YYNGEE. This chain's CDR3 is CASSVGSGPNEQFF. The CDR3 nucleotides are TGTGCCAGCAGCGTAGGGTCAGGGCCAAATGAACAGTTCTTC.

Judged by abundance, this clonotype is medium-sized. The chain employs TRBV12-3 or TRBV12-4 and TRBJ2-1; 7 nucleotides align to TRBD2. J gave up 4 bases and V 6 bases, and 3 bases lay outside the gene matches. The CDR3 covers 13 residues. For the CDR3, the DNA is TGTGCCAGCAGCTGGGGACTATACAATGAGCAGTTCTTC. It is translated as CASSWGLYNEQFF.

The DNA of the CDR3 is TGTGCCAGCAGATACGACAGCGCTTACGAGCAGTACTTC. Its protein product is CASRYDSAYEQYF. J is TRBJ2-7 and V is TRBV6-5, with D perhaps matching TRBD1 (5 bases). CDR1 is MNHEY and CDR2 is SVGAGI in the germline V gene. V lost 6 bases and J 4 bases, leaving 13 bases between the germline ends. The CDR3 is made up of 13 amino acids.

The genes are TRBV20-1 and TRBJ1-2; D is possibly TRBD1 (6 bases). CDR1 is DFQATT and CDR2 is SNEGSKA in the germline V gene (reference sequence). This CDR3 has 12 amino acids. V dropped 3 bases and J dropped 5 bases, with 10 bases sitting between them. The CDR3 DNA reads TGCAGTGCTAGCGAACAGGGTTATGGCTACACCTTC. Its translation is CSASEQGYGYTF.

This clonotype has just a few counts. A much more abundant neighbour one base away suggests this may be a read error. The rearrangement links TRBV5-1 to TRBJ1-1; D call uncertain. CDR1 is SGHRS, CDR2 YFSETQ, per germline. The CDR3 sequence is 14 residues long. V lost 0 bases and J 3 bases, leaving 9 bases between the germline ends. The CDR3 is CASSLAKRYTEAFF. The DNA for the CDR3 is TGCGCCAGCAGCTTGGCCAAGCGTTACACTGAAGCTTTCTTT. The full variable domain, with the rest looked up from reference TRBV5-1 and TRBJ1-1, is KAGVTQTPRYLIKTRGQQVTLSCSPISGHRSVSWYQQTPGQGLQFLFEYFSETQRNKGNFPGRFSGRQFSNSRSEMNVSTLELGDSALYLCASSLAKRYTEAFFGQGTRLTVV.

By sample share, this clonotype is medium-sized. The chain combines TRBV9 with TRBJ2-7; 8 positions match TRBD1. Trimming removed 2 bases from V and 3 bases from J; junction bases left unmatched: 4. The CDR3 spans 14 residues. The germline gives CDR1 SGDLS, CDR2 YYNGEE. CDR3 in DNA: TGTGCCAGCAGCGTGCAGGGGGCAGGCTACGAGCAGTACTTC. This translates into CASSVQGAGYEQYF.

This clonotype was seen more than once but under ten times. The CDR3 here is CASSYRAGELFF. CDR3 in DNA: TGTGCCAGCAGTTATCGAGCAGGGGAGCTGTTTTTT. The genes are TRBV6-5 and TRBJ2-2; D is ambiguous. The CDR3 runs to 12 residues. The germline V and J ends were trimmed by 3 bases and 8 bases, with 7 bases remaining between them. Germline CDR1 reads MNHEY; CDR2 reads SVGAGI.

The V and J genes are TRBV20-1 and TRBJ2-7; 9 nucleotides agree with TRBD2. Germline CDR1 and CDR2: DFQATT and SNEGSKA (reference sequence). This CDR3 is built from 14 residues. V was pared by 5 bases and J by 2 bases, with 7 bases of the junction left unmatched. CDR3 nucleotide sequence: TGCAGTGCTGTCCTAGCGGGAAACACCTACGAGCAGTACTTC. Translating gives CSAVLAGNTYEQYF.

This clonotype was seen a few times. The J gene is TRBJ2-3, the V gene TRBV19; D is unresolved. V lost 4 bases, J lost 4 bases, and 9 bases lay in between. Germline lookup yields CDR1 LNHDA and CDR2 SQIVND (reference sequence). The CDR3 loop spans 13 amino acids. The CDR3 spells CASSRAGADTQYF. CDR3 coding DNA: TGTGCCAGTAGTAGGGCTGGCGCAGATACGCAGTATTTT.

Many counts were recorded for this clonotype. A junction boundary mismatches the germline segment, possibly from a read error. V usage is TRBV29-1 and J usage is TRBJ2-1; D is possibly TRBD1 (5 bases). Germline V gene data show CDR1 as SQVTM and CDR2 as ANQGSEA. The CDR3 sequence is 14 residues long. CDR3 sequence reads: CSVEVTGLDNEEFF. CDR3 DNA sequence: TGCAGCGTTGAAGTCACAGGTCTAGACAATGAGGAGTTCTTC.

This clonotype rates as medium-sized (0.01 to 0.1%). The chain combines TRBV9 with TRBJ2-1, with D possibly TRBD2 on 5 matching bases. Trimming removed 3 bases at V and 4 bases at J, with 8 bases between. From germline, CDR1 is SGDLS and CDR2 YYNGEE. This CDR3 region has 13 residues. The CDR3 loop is CASSETSYNEQFF. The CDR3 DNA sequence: TGTGCCAGCAGCGAAACTAGTTACAATGAGCAGTTCTTC.

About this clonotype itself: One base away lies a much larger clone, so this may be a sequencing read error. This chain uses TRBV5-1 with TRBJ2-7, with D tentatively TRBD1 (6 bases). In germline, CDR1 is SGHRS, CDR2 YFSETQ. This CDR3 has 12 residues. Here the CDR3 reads CARSLETGKQYF. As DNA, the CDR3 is TGCGCCAGGAGCTTGGAAACAGGGAAGCAGTACTTC.

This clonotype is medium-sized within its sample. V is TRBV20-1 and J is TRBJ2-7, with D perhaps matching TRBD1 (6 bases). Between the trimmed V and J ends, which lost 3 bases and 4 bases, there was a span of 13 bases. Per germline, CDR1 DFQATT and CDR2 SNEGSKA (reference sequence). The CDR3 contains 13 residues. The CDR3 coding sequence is TGCAGTGCTAGTCCCCCTAGGGGGTACGAGCAGTACTTC. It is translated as CSASPPRGYEQYF.

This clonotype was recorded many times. CDR3 in amino acids: CASSSPGGGKSTDTQYF. CDR3 in DNA: TGCGCCAGCAGCTCCCCCGGAGGAGGGAAGAGCACAGATACGCAGTATTTT. The chain carries TRBV5-1 and TRBJ2-3, with D possibly TRBD2 on 6 matching bases. This CDR3 spans 17 amino acids. CDR1 SGHRS and CDR2 YFSETQ come from the germline V gene. V was shortened by 3 bases and J by 0 bases, with 17 bases between the two germline ends.

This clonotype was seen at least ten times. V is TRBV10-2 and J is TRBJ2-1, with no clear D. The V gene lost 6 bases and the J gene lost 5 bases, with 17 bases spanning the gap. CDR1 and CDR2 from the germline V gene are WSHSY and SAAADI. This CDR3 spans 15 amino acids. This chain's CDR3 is CASREPRSRNNEQFF. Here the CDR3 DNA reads TGCGCCAGCAGAGAGCCCCGGAGCAGAAACAATGAGCAGTTCTTC.

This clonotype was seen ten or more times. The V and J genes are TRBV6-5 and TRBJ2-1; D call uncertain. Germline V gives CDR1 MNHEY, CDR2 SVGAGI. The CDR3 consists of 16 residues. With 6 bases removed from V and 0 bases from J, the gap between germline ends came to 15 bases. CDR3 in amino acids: CASSPVLGASYNEQFF. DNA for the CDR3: TGTGCCAGCAGCCCTGTTTTAGGAGCCTCCTACAATGAGCAGTTCTTC.

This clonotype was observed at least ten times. The CDR3 spells CATSSLAGGSEQFF. The CDR3 DNA is TGTGCCACCAGTTCACTAGCGGGAGGGTCTGAGCAGTTCTTC. The chain carries TRBV24-1 and TRBJ2-1; 13 bases are shared with TRBD2. J lost 9 bases, V lost 6 bases, and 4 bases had no gene match. Germline CDR1 reads KGHDR; CDR2 reads SFDVKD. This CDR3 has 14 amino acids.

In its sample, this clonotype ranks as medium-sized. As DNA, the CDR3 is TGCGCCAGCAGCTTAGGGTGGAATGAGCAGTTCTTC. This sequence encodes CASSLGWNEQFF. The rearrangement joins TRBV5-1 to TRBJ2-1; D is unclear. The CDR3 covers 12 residues. CDR1 and CDR2 (germline): SGHRS, YFSETQ. With 2 bases removed from V and 7 bases from J, the gap between germline ends came to 7 bases.

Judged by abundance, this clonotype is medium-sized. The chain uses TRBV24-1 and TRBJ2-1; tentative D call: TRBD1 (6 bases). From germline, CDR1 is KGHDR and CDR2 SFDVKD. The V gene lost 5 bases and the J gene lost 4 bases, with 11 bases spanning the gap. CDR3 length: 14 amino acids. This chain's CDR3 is CATSAPGVYNEQFF. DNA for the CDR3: TGTGCCACCAGTGCCCCAGGGGTTTACAATGAGCAGTTCTTC.

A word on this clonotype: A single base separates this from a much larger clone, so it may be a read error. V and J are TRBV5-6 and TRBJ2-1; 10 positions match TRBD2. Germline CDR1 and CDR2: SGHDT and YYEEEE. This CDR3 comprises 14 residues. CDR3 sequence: CASSWTSGYNEQSF. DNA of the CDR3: TGTGCCAGCAGTTGGACTAGCGGTTACAATGAGCAGTCCTTC.

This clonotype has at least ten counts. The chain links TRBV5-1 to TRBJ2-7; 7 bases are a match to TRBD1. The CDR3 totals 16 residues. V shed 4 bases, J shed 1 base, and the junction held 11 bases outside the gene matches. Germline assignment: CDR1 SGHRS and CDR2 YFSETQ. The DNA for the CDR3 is TGCGCCAGCAGCCCGAGGGGACAGCCGAATTCCTACGAGCAGTACTTC. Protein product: CASSPRGQPNSYEQYF.

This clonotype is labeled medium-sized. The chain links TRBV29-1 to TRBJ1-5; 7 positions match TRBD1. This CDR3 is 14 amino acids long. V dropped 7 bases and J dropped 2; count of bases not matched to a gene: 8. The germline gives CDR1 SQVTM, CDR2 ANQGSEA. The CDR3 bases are TGCAGCGCATTGACAGGGAAGGGCAATCAGCCCCAGCATTTT. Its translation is CSALTGKGNQPQHF.

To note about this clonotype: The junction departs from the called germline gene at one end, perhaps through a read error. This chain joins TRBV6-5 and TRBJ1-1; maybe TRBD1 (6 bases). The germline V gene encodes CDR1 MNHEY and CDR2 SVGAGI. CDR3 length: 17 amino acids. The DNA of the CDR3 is TGTGCCAGCAGTTACTCGAATGCCGGGACACGGAACACTGTAGCTTTCTTT. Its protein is CASSYSNAGTRNTVAFF.

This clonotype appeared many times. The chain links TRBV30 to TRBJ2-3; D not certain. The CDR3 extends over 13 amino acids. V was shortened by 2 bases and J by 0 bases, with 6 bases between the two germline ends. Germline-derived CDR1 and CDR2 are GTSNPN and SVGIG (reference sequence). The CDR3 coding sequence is TGTGCCTGGAGTAAAGCTAGCACAGATACGCAGTATTTT. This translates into CAWSKASTDTQYF.

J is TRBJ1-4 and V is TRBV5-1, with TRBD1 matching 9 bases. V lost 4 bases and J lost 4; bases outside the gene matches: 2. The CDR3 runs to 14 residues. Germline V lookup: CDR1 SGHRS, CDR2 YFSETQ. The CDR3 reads CASSLTGGNEKLFF. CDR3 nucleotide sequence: TGCGCCAGCAGCCTGACAGGGGGTAATGAAAAACTGTTTTTT.

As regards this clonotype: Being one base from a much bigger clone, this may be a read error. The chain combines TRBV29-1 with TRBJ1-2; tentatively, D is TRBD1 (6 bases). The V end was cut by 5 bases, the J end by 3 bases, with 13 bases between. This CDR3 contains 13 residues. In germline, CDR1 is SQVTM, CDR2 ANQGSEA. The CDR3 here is CSVIGGRYYGYTF. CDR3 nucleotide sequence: TGCAGCGTTATCGGGGGGCGATACTATGGCTACACCTTC.

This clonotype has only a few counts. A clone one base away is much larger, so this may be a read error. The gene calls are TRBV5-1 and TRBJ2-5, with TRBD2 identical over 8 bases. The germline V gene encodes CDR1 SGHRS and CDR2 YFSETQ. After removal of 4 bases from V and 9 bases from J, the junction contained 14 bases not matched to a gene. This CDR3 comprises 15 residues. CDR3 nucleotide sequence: TGCGCCAGCAGCATAGGACTAGCCGGGCGGGAGGCCCAGTACTTC. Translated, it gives CASSIGLAGREAQYF.

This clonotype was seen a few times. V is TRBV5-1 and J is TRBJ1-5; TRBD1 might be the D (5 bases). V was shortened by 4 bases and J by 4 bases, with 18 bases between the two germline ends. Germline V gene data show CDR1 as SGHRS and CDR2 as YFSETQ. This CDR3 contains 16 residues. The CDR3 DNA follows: TGCGCCAGCAGCCCCGCGGGACTTGGGTTAAATCAGCCCCAGCATTTT. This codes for CASSPAGLGLNQPQHF.

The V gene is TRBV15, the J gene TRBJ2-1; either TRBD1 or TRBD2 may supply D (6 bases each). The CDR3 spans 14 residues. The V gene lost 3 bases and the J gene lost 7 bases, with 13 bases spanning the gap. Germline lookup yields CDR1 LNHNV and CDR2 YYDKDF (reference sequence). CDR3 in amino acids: CATSSPGARNEQFF. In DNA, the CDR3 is TGTGCCACCAGCAGTCCGGGGGCGCGGAATGAGCAGTTCTTC.